A selection of T cell receptor beta chains follows, all from one sample in a study of blood T cell repertoires in COVID-19. TCRdb's copy holds only in-frame clones and misses some; the assay was immunoSEQ multiplex PCR. The data show roughly 300,000 clones, 87% seen once. Sequenced sample: PBMCs or T cells enriched from blood (not recorded which). These TCRs come from a woman in her thirties who had recovered from COVID-19. The CDR3 runs from the conserved cysteine through the conserved F or W. A D gene is named only where the DNA matches it firmly.

D | J | V | CDR3
TRBD1 | TRBJ2-3 | TRBV5-1 | CASSTKQGTDTQYF
. | TRBJ1-2 | TRBV10-3 | CAISESLGYTF
. | TRBJ1-2 | TRBV6-2/TRBV6-3 | CASSYLGQSNYGYTF
TRBD1 | TRBJ2-5 | TRBV11-3 | CASSLAGTGGQETQYF
. | TRBJ1-1 | TRBV10-3 | CAISQYGQGFTEAFF
TRBD1 | TRBJ2-4 | TRBV7-9 | CASSTDRLAKNIQYF
TRBD1 | TRBJ1-1 | TRBV5-1 | CASSLAGTENTEAFF
. | TRBJ1-1 | TRBV30 | CACPGKTEAFF
. | TRBJ2-3 | TRBV27 | CASTARVGTDTQYF
. | TRBJ1-1 | TRBV5-6 | CASSLFGGEGTEAFF